What follows describes a single T cell receptor (beta chain). The CDR3 spans 15 residues. V shed 6 bases and J 2 bases; nucleotides not matched to a gene: 8. Germline-derived CDR1 and CDR2 are ENHRY and SYGVKD. These data come from a study of cytomegalovirus exposure and HLA in healthy donors. Primers for the PCR totalled 60 Vbeta and 13 Jbeta. TCRdb's table, derived via immunoSEQ multiplex PCR, lists solely in-frame clones and lacks some. This repertoire shows fewer than 150,000 clones, over 55% found once; its top ten account for roughly 8.3%. This chain joins TRBV10-3 and TRBJ2-7, with 9 bases identical to TRBD1. The sequenced sample consisted of PBMCs. This receptor was identified in a man between 18 and 35 years old in good health and CMV-seropositive. The DNA of the CDR3 is TGTGCCATCAGCGGCGGGGGACAGGGAACCTACGAGCAGTACTTC. Translated: CAISGGGQGTYEQYF.